The sample holds many counts of the clone carrying this T cell receptor (beta chain). The antigen is undetermined. TCRdb re-clonotyped the PCR reads via MiXCR. The data show roughly 40,000 clones, 20% to 25% seen once. The data were taken from a study of metastatic and nonmetastatic thyroid tumors. Turning to the study itself: Malignant and benign thyroid patients had repertoires compared in peripheral blood and tumor or nodule tissue.

Germline CDR1 and CDR2: DFQATT and SNEGSKA (reference sequence). The CDR3 totals 15 residues. V lost 4 bases and J 4 bases, leaving 20 bases between the germline ends. The study, taken as a whole, reports: It was reported that TCR beta diversity was significantly higher in malignant thyroid tumors than benign nodules, in blood and tumor.

Treatment of any kind had been given to no patient before thyroid surgery. The sequencing sample was made of tumor tissue. V and J are TRBV20-1 and TRBJ2-7; tentatively, D is TRBD2 (7 bases). The TCR was taken from a female donor with papillary thyroid cancer or a benign thyroid nodule (not recorded which). Some clones in this sample may be carry-over from other donors' samples. The CDR3 region has the DNA TGCAGTGCTAAGGGCGGGGGCGCGACGAGTTACGAGCAGTACTTC. It encodes CSAKGGGATSYEQYF.